This is a list of T cell receptor beta chains from one sample in a study of blood T cell repertoires in COVID-19. The protocol was immunoSEQ multiplex PCR, while the TCRdb copy is restricted to in-frame clones and leaves out a portion. The sample contains approximately 100,000 clones, 85% to 90% of which appear only once. Sequencing used peripheral blood. The receptors come from a woman of 80 years or more with acute or convalescent COVID-19. Each CDR3 is given with its conserved first and last residue. Fields, in order: D gene, J gene, V gene, clone size, CDR3 protein, CDR3 DNA. The D gene is left open where the match is weak. Expanded clones are given a class, and other clones once, few, many or no size at all.

D: NA; J: TRBJ2-1; V: TRBV10-3; size: NA; CDR3: CAISGRDNEQFF; DNA: TGTGCCATCAGTGGTCGGGACAATGAGCAGTTCTTC
D: TRBD2; J: TRBJ2-5; V: TRBV28; size: NA; CDR3: CASSLLAGGPGTQYF; DNA: TGTGCCAGCAGTTTGCTAGCGGGGGGACCTGGGACCCAGTACTTC
D: TRBD1; J: TRBJ2-1; V: TRBV18; size: NA; CDR3: CASSPPWTGNNEQFF; DNA: TGTGCCAGCTCACCACCGTGGACAGGGAATAATGAGCAGTTCTTC
D: NA; J: TRBJ1-1; V: TRBV18; size: NA; CDR3: CASSPTEGAAEAFF; DNA: TGTGCCAGCTCCCCGACGGAGGGAGCGGCTGAAGCTTTCTTT
D: NA; J: TRBJ1-2; V: TRBV27; size: once; CDR3: CASSLSGRFYGYTF; DNA: TGTGCCAGCAGTTTATCGGGGAGATTCTATGGCTACACCTTC
D: NA; J: TRBJ1-2; V: TRBV2; size: NA; CDR3: CASSGGRHGYGYTF; DNA: TGTGCCAGCAGCGGGGGGAGACACGGCTATGGCTACACCTTC
D: TRBD1; J: TRBJ1-6; V: TRBV5-8; size: NA; CDR3: CASSQGTEYNSPLHF; DNA: TGTGCCAGCAGCCAAGGGACAGAGTATAATTCACCCCTCCACTTT
D: TRBD2; J: TRBJ2-1; V: TRBV27; size: NA; CDR3: CASSLSQPSGVHEQFF; DNA: TGTGCCAGCAGTTTATCTCAGCCTAGCGGGGTGCATGAGCAGTTCTTC
D: NA; J: TRBJ1-2; V: TRBV3-1/TRBV3-2; size: NA; CDR3: CASSQQQGAYGYTF; DNA: TGTGCCAGCAGCCAACAACAGGGCGCCTATGGCTACACCTTC
D: TRBD1; J: TRBJ1-5; V: TRBV6-4; size: NA; CDR3: CASNGTESNQPQHF; DNA: TGTGCCAGCAATGGGACAGAGAGCAATCAGCCCCAGCATTTT
D: NA; J: TRBJ1-2; V: TRBV18; size: once; CDR3: CASSPSLGEYGYTF; DNA: TGTGCCAGCTCACCCTCCCTCGGGGAATATGGCTACACCTTC
D: NA; J: TRBJ2-3; V: TRBV24-1; size: few; CDR3: CATSDLPWRGGDTQYF; DNA: TGTGCCACCAGTGATTTGCCTTGGAGAGGGGGAGATACGCAGTATTTT
D: NA; J: TRBJ2-2; V: TRBV11-2; size: NA; CDR3: CASSANLGQLTGELFF; DNA: TGTGCCAGCAGCGCGAACCTGGGGCAGCTCACCGGGGAGCTGTTTTTT
D: NA; J: TRBJ1-4; V: TRBV2; size: NA; CDR3: CASSEVGAEEKLFF; DNA: TGTGCCAGCAGTGAGGTGGGGGCCGAGGAAAAACTGTTTTTT
D: NA; J: TRBJ1-4; V: TRBV2; size: NA; CDR3: CASSDRATNEKLFF; DNA: TGTGCCAGCAGTGACCGTGCAACTAATGAAAAACTGTTTTTT
D: TRBD1; J: TRBJ2-2; V: TRBV6-5; size: once; CDR3: CASSLWTGAGTGELFF; DNA: TGTGCCAGCAGTTTATGGACAGGGGCGGGCACCGGGGAGCTGTTTTTT
D: NA; J: TRBJ2-7; V: TRBV27; size: NA; CDR3: CASSLRGYEQYF; DNA: TGTGCCAGCAGTTTACGCGGGTACGAGCAGTACTTC
D: TRBD2; J: TRBJ2-7; V: TRBV3-1/TRBV3-2; size: NA; CDR3: CASSHGDGGGPYEQYF; DNA: TGTGCCAGCAGCCACGGGGACGGGGGGGGACCCTACGAGCAGTACTTC
D: NA; J: TRBJ2-1; V: TRBV7-2; size: NA; CDR3: CASSLGGGPTEQFF; DNA: TGTGCCAGCAGCTTAGGGGGGGGGCCCACTGAGCAGTTCTTC
D: NA; J: TRBJ2-5; V: TRBV6-5; size: NA; CDR3: CASLIGETQYF; DNA: TGTGCCAGCTTGATCGGGGAGACCCAGTACTTC
D: TRBD2; J: TRBJ2-3; V: TRBV5-1; size: NA; CDR3: CASSPLGLAGATSTDTQYF; DNA: TGCGCCAGCAGCCCCCTCGGACTAGCGGGGGCGACTAGCACAGATACGCAGTATTTT
D: NA; J: TRBJ2-2; V: TRBV27; size: few; CDR3: CASSLPTGELFF; DNA: TGTGCCAGCAGCCTTCCCACCGGGGAGCTGTTTTTT
D: TRBD1; J: TRBJ1-2; V: TRBV19; size: NA; CDR3: CASSTTGFGGYTF; DNA: TGTGCCAGTAGTACGACAGGGTTTGGCGGCTACACCTTC
D: TRBD2; J: TRBJ2-3; V: TRBV27; size: once; CDR3: CASRKAGGNTDTQYF; DNA: TGTGCCAGCAGGAAAGCGGGGGGGAACACAGATACGCAGTATTTT
D: NA; J: TRBJ2-7; V: TRBV4-1; size: NA; CDR3: CASSQDYPTGAYEQYF; DNA: TGCGCCAGCAGCCAAGATTACCCCACAGGTGCCTACGAGCAGTACTTC
D: NA; J: TRBJ1-2; V: TRBV4-1; size: NA; CDR3: CASSQSPGGGYTF; DNA: TGCGCCAGCAGCCAGTCTCCCGGCGGGGGCTACACCTTC
D: TRBD2; J: TRBJ2-3; V: TRBV18; size: once; CDR3: CASSPGTSGATDTQYF; DNA: TGTGCCAGCTCACCAGGGACTAGCGGGGCTACAGATACGCAGTATTTT
D: TRBD2; J: TRBJ2-7; V: TRBV4-1; size: NA; CDR3: CASSPRVGLAGVISYEQYF; DNA: TGCGCCAGCAGCCCCAGGGTTGGGCTAGCGGGGGTGATATCCTACGAGCAGTACTTC
D: NA; J: TRBJ1-3; V: TRBV28; size: NA; CDR3: CASSLSRVGNTIYF; DNA: TGTGCCAGCAGTTTAAGCAGGGTTGGAAACACCATATATTTT
D: TRBD1; J: TRBJ1-2; V: TRBV15; size: NA; CDR3: CATSGRLTGGSGYTF; DNA: TGTGCCACCAGCGGAAGACTGACAGGGGGAAGTGGCTACACCTTC
D: NA; J: TRBJ1-1; V: TRBV14; size: NA; CDR3: CASSHWGGTEAFF; DNA: TGTGCCAGCAGCCATTGGGGAGGAACTGAAGCTTTCTTT
D: TRBD1; J: TRBJ2-1; V: TRBV5-1; size: NA; CDR3: CASSKQGTHNEQFF; DNA: TGCGCCAGCAGTAAACAGGGGACCCACAATGAGCAGTTCTTC
D: TRBD1; J: TRBJ2-7; V: TRBV19; size: NA; CDR3: CASKPGTGNYEQYF; DNA: TGTGCCAGTAAGCCCGGGACAGGGAACTACGAGCAGTACTTC
D: NA; J: TRBJ1-4; V: TRBV7-8; size: NA; CDR3: CASSQRLLGAVEKLFF; DNA: TGTGCCAGCAGCCAACGACTCCTGGGGGCGGTTGAAAAACTGTTTTTT
D: NA; J: TRBJ2-2; V: TRBV13; size: NA; CDR3: CASSLRGGGELFF; DNA: TGTGCCAGCAGCTTGAGGGGAGGCGGGGAGCTGTTTTTT
D: NA; J: TRBJ2-3; V: TRBV7-6; size: NA; CDR3: CASSPERGSTDTQYF; DNA: TGTGCCAGCAGTCCAGAAAGGGGGAGCACAGATACGCAGTATTTT
D: TRBD1; J: TRBJ1-2; V: TRBV10-2; size: NA; CDR3: CASSPGQVLGYTF; DNA: TGCGCCAGCAGTCCCGGACAGGTCCTTGGCTACACCTTC
D: NA; J: TRBJ1-3; V: TRBV7-2; size: NA; CDR3: CASSLVGLLGNTIYF; DNA: TGTGCCAGCAGCTTAGTCGGGTTACTCGGAAACACCATATATTTT
D: NA; J: TRBJ2-5; V: TRBV18; size: NA; CDR3: CASSAGAQETQYF; DNA: TGTGCCAGCTCAGCTGGGGCTCAAGAGACCCAGTACTTC
D: TRBD2; J: TRBJ2-5; V: TRBV9; size: NA; CDR3: CASSGGTRGQETQYF; DNA: TGTGCCAGCAGCGGGGGGACTAGGGGACAAGAGACCCAGTACTTC
D: TRBD1; J: TRBJ1-4; V: TRBV5-6; size: NA; CDR3: CASSLDGQGYEKLFF; DNA: TGTGCCAGCAGCTTGGACGGACAGGGGTATGAAAAACTGTTTTTT
D: TRBD1; J: TRBJ2-6; V: TRBV27; size: NA; CDR3: CASSETGTARSSGANVLTF; DNA: TGTGCCAGCAGTGAAACCGGGACAGCACGCAGCTCTGGGGCCAACGTCCTGACTTTC
D: NA; J: TRBJ2-1; V: TRBV28; size: NA; CDR3: CASSAHMWYEQFF; DNA: TGTGCCAGCAGTGCACATATGTGGTATGAGCAGTTCTTC
D: TRBD2; J: TRBJ2-5; V: TRBV29-1; size: once; CDR3: CSVVLAGDNWVETQYF; DNA: TGCAGCGTTGTGCTAGCGGGGGATAACTGGGTAGAGACCCAGTACTTC
D: TRBD2; J: TRBJ2-3; V: TRBV6-1; size: NA; CDR3: CASSAPRASGGRLTDTQYF; DNA: TGTGCCAGCAGTGCGCCTAGGGCTAGCGGGGGCCGGCTCACAGATACGCAGTATTTT
D: TRBD1; J: TRBJ2-5; V: TRBV19; size: NA; CDR3: CASSIAGTGLTQYF; DNA: TGTGCCAGTAGTATAGCCGGGACAGGGTTGACCCAGTACTTC
D: NA; J: TRBJ2-5; V: TRBV7-9; size: NA; CDR3: CASSLLPWDAGAKETQYF; DNA: TGTGCCAGCAGCCTCTTACCCTGGGATGCGGGGGCCAAAGAGACCCAGTACTTC